Detailed here is one T cell receptor beta chain. Its target is not known. Per the original data handling: The study took CDR3 differences across clinicopathological groups and made a distant-metastasis classifier for papillary thyroid cancer from them. TCRdb re-analyzed the PCR reads using MiXCR. These V and J calls rely on TCRdb rather than the paper's analysis. This table has about 15,000 clones, approximately 20% appearing once. This entry is derived from a study of metastatic and nonmetastatic thyroid tumors. Study-wide background: Where malignant and benign thyroid patients were concerned, repertoires were compared across blood and tumor or nodule tissue.

V shed 5 bases and J shed 4 bases, with 8 bases lying between them. The CDR3 has 13 amino acids. All patients reached thyroid surgery having received no treatment beforehand. Overall study results and limits: It was reportedly found that TCR beta diversity was significantly higher in malignant thyroid tumors than in benign nodules, a difference seen in both blood and tumor samples.

The receptor's source is a female donor with papillary thyroid cancer or a benign thyroid nodule (not recorded which). Some clones in this sample may be carry-over from other donors' samples. The source material was adjacent normal tissue. This rearrangement joins TRBV12-3 or TRBV12-4 to TRBJ1-4; no definite D call. As DNA, the CDR3 is TGTGCCAGCAGTCCAACAAGTAATGAAAAACTGTTTTTT. Encoded protein: CASSPTSNEKLFF.